The clone carrying this T cell receptor (beta chain) was counted a few times. The CDR3 sequence is 16 residues long. Trimming took 4 bases from V and 3 from J; bases not matched to a gene: 8. CDR1 is SGHAT, CDR2 FQNNGV, per germline. Original data processing: Using reference gene primer amplification, nucleated cell counts were estimated. The assay was immunoSEQ multiplex PCR, and TCRdb's table has in-frame clones only and misses some. D and trimming were read from the DNA, whereas the V and J calls and clone size are those reported in that table. The sample holds about 140,000 clones, under 90% seen once. The sample belongs to a study of blood T cell repertoires in COVID-19. Study-level background: Researchers got acute and convalescent COVID-19 samples from the United States, Italy and Spain. Sample material is recorded as cDNA or gDNA derived from T cells, B-cell-depleted T cells, or PBMCs.

This chain connects TRBV11-2 to TRBJ2-2; 7 nucleotides agree with TRBD1. The clonotype originates from a man aged 65 to 85 who had recovered from COVID-19. The specimen was peripheral blood. The CDR3 coding sequence is TGTGCCAGCAGCTCCTACAGGGGTATGGACACCGGGGAGCTGTTTTTT. The encoded protein is CASSSYRGMDTGELFF.